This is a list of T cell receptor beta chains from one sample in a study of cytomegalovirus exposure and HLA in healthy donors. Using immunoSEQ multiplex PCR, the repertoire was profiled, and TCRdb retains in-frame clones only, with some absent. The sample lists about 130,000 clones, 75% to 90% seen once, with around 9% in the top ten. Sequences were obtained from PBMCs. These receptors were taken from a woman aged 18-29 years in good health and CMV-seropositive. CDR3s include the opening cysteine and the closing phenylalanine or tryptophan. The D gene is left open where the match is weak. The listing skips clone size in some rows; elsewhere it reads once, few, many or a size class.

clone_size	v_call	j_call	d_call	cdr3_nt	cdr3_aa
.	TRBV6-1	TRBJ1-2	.	TGTGCCAGCATCCCAGGAGGAGACTATGGCTACACCTTC	CASIPGGDYGYTF
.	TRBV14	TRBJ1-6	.	TGTGCCAGCAGCCAACTGGCTTCACCCCTCCACTTT	CASSQLASPLHF
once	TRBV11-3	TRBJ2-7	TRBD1	TGTGCCAGCAGCCCTGACAGGGTACCCTCCTACGAGCAGTACTTC	CASSPDRVPSYEQYF
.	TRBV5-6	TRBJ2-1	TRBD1	TGTGCCAGCAGCTTGACAGGGGGCTCTTACAATGAGCAGTTCTTC	CASSLTGGSYNEQFF
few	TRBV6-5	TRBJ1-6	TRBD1	TGTGCCAGCAGGGTGCTTGTCAGGGGGTTATCACCCCTCCACTTT	CASRVLVRGLSPLHF
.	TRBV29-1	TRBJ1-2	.	TGCAGCGTTGAAAGCCCCCGAACCTATGGCTACACCTTC	CSVESPRTYGYTF
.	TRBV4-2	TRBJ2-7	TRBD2	TGTGCCAGCAGCCAAGCCGTGACTAGCGTTGTCTCCTACGAGCAGTACTTC	CASSQAVTSVVSYEQYF
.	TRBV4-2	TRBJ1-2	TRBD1	TGTGCCAGCAGCCAGTCGACAGGGTTAGATTATGGCTACACCTTC	CASSQSTGLDYGYTF
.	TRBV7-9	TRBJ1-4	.	TGTGCCAGCAGCCAAGACAACATTCAGGGGGAAAAACTGTTTTTT	CASSQDNIQGEKLFF
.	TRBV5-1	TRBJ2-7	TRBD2	TGCGCCAGCAGCCCCCGGGGAAGCGGGGCCTACGAGCAGTACTTC	CASSPRGSGAYEQYF
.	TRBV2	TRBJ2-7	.	TGTGCCAGCTCCGCGGGTTACGAGCAGTACTTC	CASSAGYEQYF
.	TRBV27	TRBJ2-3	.	TGTGCCAGCAGTTCACGAGGGCCGGGGGATACGCAGTATTTT	CASSSRGPGDTQYF
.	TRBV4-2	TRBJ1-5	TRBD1	TGTGCCAGCAGCCCCCGACAGGGAACTATAGGACAGCCCCAGCATTTT	CASSPRQGTIGQPQHF
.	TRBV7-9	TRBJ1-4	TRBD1	TGTGCCAGCAGCGCGGGACAGGGGGTTGAAAAACTGTTTTTT	CASSAGQGVEKLFF
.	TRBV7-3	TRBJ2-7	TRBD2	TGTGCCAGCAGCTTGGGTAGCGGGGGCGGGCAGTACTTC	CASSLGSGGGQYF
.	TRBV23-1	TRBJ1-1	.	TGCGCCAGCAGTCAATCGGGCAGCCAGAACACTGAAGCTTTCTTT	CASSQSGSQNTEAFF
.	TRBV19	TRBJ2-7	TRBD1	TGTGCCAGTAGTACCCAGACAGGGGGCCCCTACGAGCAGTACTTC	CASSTQTGGPYEQYF
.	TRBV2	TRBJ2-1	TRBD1	TGTGCCAGCGGGCAGGGTTCGATACAGGGGAATGAGCAGTTCTTC	CASGQGSIQGNEQFF
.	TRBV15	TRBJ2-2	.	TGTGCCACCAGCAGGGGCCGAGATCAGTGGACAGAGAACACCGGGGAGCTGTTTTTT	CATSRGRDQWTENTGELFF
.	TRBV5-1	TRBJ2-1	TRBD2	TGCGCCAGCAGCTTGCTCAGCGGGGGGCCTGGCAATGAGCAGTTCTTC	CASSLLSGGPGNEQFF
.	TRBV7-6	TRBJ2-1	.	TGTGCCAGCAGCTTAGCGCGCGGGACTTCCCTGCGGTCCCCTTACAATGAGCAGTTCTTC	CASSLARGTSLRSPYNEQFF
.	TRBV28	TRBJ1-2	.	TGTGCCAGCAGTTCTAGCCCTGGCTACACCTTC	CASSSSPGYTF
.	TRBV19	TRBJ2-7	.	TGTGCCAGCTCGGAGACAGCCTCCTACGAGCAGTACTTC	CASSETASYEQYF
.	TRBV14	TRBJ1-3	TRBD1	TGTGCCAGCAGCCAGGCTCCGTTACAGGGGAGGTTGAACACCATATATTTT	CASSQAPLQGRLNTIYF
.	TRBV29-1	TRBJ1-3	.	TGCAGCGTTGAAGTGGAGAGTGTTACCATATATTTT	CSVEVESVTIYF
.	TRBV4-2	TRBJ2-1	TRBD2	TGTGCCAGCAGGCAACTAGCGGGGGTCCCGTCCCGTGATGAGCAGTTCTTC	CASRQLAGVPSRDEQFF
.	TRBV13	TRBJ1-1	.	TGTGCCAGCAGCTTGAGGTCCTCCGACACTGAAGCTTTCTTT	CASSLRSSDTEAFF
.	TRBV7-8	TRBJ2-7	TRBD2	TGTGCCAGACCGGGAGGCCTCAACGAGCAGTACTTC	CARPGGLNEQYF
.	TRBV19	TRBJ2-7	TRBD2	TGTGCCAGTAGTATCTCTAGCGGGGTTAGCTCCTACGAGCAGTACTTC	CASSISSGVSSYEQYF
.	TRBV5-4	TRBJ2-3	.	TGTGCCAGCAGCCCCGTGGCGGGGTCCGATACGCAGTATTTT	CASSPVAGSDTQYF
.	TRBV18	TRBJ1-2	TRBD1	TGTGCCAGCTCACCTGGGCAGGGGGCCGGCTACACCTTC	CASSPGQGAGYTF
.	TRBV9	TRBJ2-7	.	TGTGCCAGCAGCGTTGAGGATTGGAGGGAGCAGTACTTC	CASSVEDWREQYF
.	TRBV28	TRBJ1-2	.	TGTGCCAGCAGTTTGCCATCCCCGGGACTGAACTATGGCTACACCTTC	CASSLPSPGLNYGYTF
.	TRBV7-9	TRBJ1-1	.	TGTGCCAGCAGCTCCCCCCAGGCTGGGAGCACTGAAGCTTTCTTT	CASSSPQAGSTEAFF
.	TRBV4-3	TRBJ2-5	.	TGCGCCAGCAGCCAAGAGGCCAGGCACCAAGAGACCCAGTACTTC	CASSQEARHQETQYF
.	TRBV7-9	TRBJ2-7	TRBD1	TGTGCCAGCAGCCCACCGGGACAGAGCTCCTACGAGCAGTACTTC	CASSPPGQSSYEQYF
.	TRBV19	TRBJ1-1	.	TGTGCCAGTACTGCCGGGGGGACCCTGGTAATGAACACTGAAGCTTTCTTT	CASTAGGTLVMNTEAFF
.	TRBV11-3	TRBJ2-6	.	TGTGCCAGCAGCTTGGGAACAGGGCGCTCTGGGGCCAACGTCCTGACTTTC	CASSLGTGRSGANVLTF
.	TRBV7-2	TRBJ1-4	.	TGTGCCAGCAGCGTTGGACTGTCAACTAATGAAAAACTGTTTTTT	CASSVGLSTNEKLFF
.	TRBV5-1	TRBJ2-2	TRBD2	TGCGCCAGCAGCTTGGCTAGCGGGAACACCGGGGAGCTGTTTTTT	CASSLASGNTGELFF
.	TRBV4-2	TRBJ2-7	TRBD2	TGTGCCAGCAGCCAAGATCCAGTCCCACTAGCGAGCGAGCAGTACTTC	CASSQDPVPLASEQYF
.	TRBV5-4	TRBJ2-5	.	TGTGCCAGCAGCTTGTCAGGTCAAGAGACCCAGTACTTC	CASSLSGQETQYF
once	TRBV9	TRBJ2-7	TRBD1	TGTGCCAGCAGCGTAGGGGACAGTAGCTCCTACGAGCAGTACTTC	CASSVGDSSSYEQYF
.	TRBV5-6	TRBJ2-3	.	TGTGCCAGCATGATCCGCCACTCAGGTACTAGCACAGATACGCAGTATTTT	CASMIRHSGTSTDTQYF
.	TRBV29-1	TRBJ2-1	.	TGCAGCGTTGAAGATGAGGGGCGCGGGAACCCCCATTACAATGAGCAGTTCTTC	CSVEDEGRGNPHYNEQFF
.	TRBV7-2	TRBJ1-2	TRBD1	TGTGCCAGCAGCCCTGACAGGGACTATGGCTACACCTTC	CASSPDRDYGYTF
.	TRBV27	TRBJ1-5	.	TGTGCCAGCAGTTCCCCCTCGGCAGGTAGCAATCAGCCCCAGCATTTT	CASSSPSAGSNQPQHF
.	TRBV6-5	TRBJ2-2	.	TGTGCCAGCAGTACCAACAGGAACACCGGGGAGCTGTTTTTT	CASSTNRNTGELFF